The clone carrying this TCR beta chain was counted only a few times. Its antigen remains unidentified. General study results and limits: Greatest tumor Treg TCR overlap was with tumor naive CD4+ cells. Whole repertoires were not studied in the larger cohort, only one V-J beta rearrangement.

The germline CDR1 and CDR2 sequences are MNHNS and SASEGT. This CDR3 has 13 residues. With 1 base removed from V and 10 bases from J, the gap between germline ends came to 11 bases. Constant-region reverse primers amplified full-length variable regions, followed by semi-nested Nested Universal Primer A PCR. Via MiXCR, TCRdb re-called the 5' RACE reads, giving one row per CDR3 protein. The data show about 34,000 distinct CDR3 sequences, roughly 25% seen once. Sequenced sample: naive CD4+ T cells sorted from a lymph node. Noted subset: naive CD4+ T cells, CD4+CD45RA+CD25-. This clonotype was sampled from a female donor with breast cancer. This sequence joins TRBV6-1 and TRBJ1-5; a weak D match, TRBD1 (6 bases). The CDR3 bases are TGTGCCAGCAGTGAAGGGGCGGACAGACCCCAGCATTTT. It translates to CASSEGADRPQHF.